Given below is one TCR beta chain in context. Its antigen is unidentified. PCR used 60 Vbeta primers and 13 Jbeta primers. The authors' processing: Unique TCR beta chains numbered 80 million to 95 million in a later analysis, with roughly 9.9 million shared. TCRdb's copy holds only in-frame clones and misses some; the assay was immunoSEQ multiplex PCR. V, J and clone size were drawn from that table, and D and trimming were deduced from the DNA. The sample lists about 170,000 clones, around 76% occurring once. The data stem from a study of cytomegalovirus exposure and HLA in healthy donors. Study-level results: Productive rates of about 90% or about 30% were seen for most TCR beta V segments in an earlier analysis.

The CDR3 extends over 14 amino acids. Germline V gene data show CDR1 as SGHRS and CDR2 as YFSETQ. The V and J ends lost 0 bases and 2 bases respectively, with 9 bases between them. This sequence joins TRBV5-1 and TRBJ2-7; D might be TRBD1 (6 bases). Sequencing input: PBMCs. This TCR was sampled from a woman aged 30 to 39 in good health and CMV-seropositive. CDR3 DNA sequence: TGCGCCAGCAGCTTGGAGACAGGCCCCTACGAGCAGTACTTC. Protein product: CASSLETGPYEQYF. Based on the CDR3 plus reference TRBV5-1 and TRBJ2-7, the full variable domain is KAGVTQTPRYLIKTRGQQVTLSCSPISGHRSVSWYQQTPGQGLQFLFEYFSETQRNKGNFPGRFSGRQFSNSRSEMNVSTLELGDSALYLCASSLETGPYEQYFGPGTRLTVT.